What follows are 5 T cell receptor beta chains derived from one specimen sequenced in a study of multiple sclerosis patients with progressive multifocal leukoencephalopathy. The sample's time point: time of PML onset. Some clones are missing from TCRdb's copy, which holds only in-frame ones; the method was immunoSEQ multiplex PCR. The sample consists of about 33,000 clones, roughly 87% of them appearing once. The source was PBMCs, collected from a patient treated with natalizumab. These receptors came from a human donor with progressive multifocal leukoencephalopathy.

The genes are TRBV10-3 and TRBJ2-3, with no clear D. V lost 0 bases and J lost 3, with 13 bases in between. The CDR3 covers 16 residues. Germline CDR1 ENHRY, CDR2 SYGVKD. In DNA form, the CDR3 reads TGTGCCATCAGTGAGTCCCCAGGCGTCGGGACAGATACGCAGTATTTT. Amino acids: CAISESPGVGTDTQYF.

This chain joins TRBV5-6 and TRBJ1-2; TRBD1 aligns across 8 bases. The CDR3 loop spans 13 amino acids. Looked up from germline, CDR1 is SGHDT and CDR2 is YYEEEE. J gave up 6 bases and V 0 bases, and 1 base lay outside the gene matches. This CDR3 reads CASSLGTGHGYTF. The CDR3 nucleotides are TGTGCCAGCAGCTTGGGGACAGGGCATGGCTACACCTTC.

The V gene is TRBV25-1, the J gene TRBJ2-3; D may correspond to TRBD1 or TRBD2 (5 bases each). Germline CDR1 and CDR2: MGHDK and SYGVNS. The CDR3 is 16 amino acids. The V gene lost 2 bases and the J gene lost 6 bases, with 18 bases spanning the gap. The DNA for the CDR3 is TGTGCCAGCAGTGAACCCGGGACCGACGCTGGGGATACGCAGTATTTT. It yields the protein CASSEPGTDAGDTQYF.

The chain links TRBV29-1 to TRBJ2-1, with D unresolved. The length of the CDR3 is 15 residues. The V gene's germline CDR1 is SQVTM and CDR2 ANQGSEA. Trimming took off 3 bases at V and 0 bases at J, with 12 bases between the two ends. CDR3 nucleotide sequence: TGCAGCGTTGACCTACGGGTACACTCCTACAATGAGCAGTTCTTC. This gives the protein CSVDLRVHSYNEQFF.

This clone was detected once. The genes are TRBV9 and TRBJ2-3; the D call may be TRBD1 or TRBD2 (5 bases each). The CDR3 spans 16 residues. Per the germline V gene, CDR1 is SGDLS and CDR2 is YYNGEE. Deletions cut 0 bases from V and 0 bases from J, with 11 bases between. DNA of the CDR3: TGTGCCAGCAGCGTAGCTATAGGGACCAGCACAGATACGCAGTATTTT. Protein sequence: CASSVAIGTSTDTQYF.